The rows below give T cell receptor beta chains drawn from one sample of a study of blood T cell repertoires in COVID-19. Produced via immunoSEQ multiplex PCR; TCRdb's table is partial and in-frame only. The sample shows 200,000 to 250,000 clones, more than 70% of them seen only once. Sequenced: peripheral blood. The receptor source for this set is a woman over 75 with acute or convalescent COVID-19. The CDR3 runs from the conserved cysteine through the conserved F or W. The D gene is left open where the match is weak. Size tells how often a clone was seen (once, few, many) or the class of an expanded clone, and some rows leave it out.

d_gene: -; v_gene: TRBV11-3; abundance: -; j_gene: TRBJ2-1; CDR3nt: TGTGCCAGCAGCTTATTCGGGGAGCATGAGCAGTTCTTC; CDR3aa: CASSLFGEHEQFF
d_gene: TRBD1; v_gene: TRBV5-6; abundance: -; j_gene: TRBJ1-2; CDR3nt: TGTGCCAGCAGCTTGGTTCCGACAGGGCACGGCTACACCTTC; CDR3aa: CASSLVPTGHGYTF
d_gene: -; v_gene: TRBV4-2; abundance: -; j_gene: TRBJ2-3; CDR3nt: TGTGCCAGCAGCCAAGAATACGCGGGAAGCACAGATACGCAGTATTTT; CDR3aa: CASSQEYAGSTDTQYF
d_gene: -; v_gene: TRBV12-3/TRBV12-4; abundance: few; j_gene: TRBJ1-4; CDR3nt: TGTGCCAGCACCTCTTCTGCGAATGAAAAACTGTTTTTT; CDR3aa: CASTSSANEKLFF
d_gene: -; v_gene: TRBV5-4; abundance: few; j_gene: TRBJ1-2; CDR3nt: TGTGCCAGCAGCTTGGAGGTTAGGTCAGGTGGCTACACCTTC; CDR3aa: CASSLEVRSGGYTF
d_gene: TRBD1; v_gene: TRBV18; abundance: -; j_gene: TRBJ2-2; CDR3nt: TGTGCCAGCTCATCCGGGACAGCGAACACCGGGGAGCTGTTTTTT; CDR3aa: CASSSGTANTGELFF
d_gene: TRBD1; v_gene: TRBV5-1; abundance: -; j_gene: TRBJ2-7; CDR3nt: TGCGCCAGCAGGCCCGGGACAGTCCCCTACGAGCAGTACTTC; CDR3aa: CASRPGTVPYEQYF
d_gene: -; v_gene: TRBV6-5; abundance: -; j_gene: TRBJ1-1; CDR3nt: TGTGCCAGCAGTCAGAGGCGCGGGGCCCCTGAAGCTTTCTTT; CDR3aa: CASSQRRGAPEAFF
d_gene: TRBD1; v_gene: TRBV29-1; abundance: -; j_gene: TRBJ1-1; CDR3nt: TGCAGCGTTGCAGGGACAGGGGGACTATGGACTGAAGCTTTCTTT; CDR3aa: CSVAGTGGLWTEAFF
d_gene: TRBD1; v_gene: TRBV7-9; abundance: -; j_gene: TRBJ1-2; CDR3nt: TGTGCCAGCAGCTTAGTTGGCAGGGGGCTGGGGTATGGCTACACCTTC; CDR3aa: CASSLVGRGLGYGYTF
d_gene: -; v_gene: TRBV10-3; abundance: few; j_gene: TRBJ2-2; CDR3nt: TGTGCCATCAGTGCCTTTGGGGGGTCCGGGGAGCTGTTTTTT; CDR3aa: CAISAFGGSGELFF
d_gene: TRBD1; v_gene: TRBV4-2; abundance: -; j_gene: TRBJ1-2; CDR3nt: TGTGCCAGCAGCCAGCAGACAGGGGCTCATGGCTACACCTTC; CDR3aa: CASSQQTGAHGYTF
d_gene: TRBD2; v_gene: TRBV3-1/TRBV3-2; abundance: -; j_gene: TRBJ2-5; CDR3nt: TGTGCCAGCAGCCATGACGGGGGGGCTATGGTGGAGACCCAGTACTTC; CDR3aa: CASSHDGGAMVETQYF
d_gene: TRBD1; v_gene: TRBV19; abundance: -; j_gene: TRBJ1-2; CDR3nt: TGTGCCAGTAGTTTTCGGACAGGGGGTAACTATGGCTACACCTTC; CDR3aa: CASSFRTGGNYGYTF
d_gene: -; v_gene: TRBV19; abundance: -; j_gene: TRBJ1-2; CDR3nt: TGTGCCACCACCTTGGGGGGGTCACACTATGGCTACACCTTC; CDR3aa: CATTLGGSHYGYTF
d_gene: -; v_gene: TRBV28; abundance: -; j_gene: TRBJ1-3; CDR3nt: TGTGCCAGCAGTTTTCACGGGGAGAACACCATATATTTT; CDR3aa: CASSFHGENTIYF
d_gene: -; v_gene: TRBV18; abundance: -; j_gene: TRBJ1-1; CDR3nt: TGTGCCAGCGCTAACAGATACACTGAAGCTTTCTTT; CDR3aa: CASANRYTEAFF
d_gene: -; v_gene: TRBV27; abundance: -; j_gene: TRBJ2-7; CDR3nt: TGTGCCAGCAGCGGCGCAGCGTCCTACGAGCAGTACTTC; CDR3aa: CASSGAASYEQYF
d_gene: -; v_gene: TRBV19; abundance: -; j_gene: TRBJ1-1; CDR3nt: TGTGCCAGTAGTGCCCGGGGGTGGGCTGAAGCTTTCTTT; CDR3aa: CASSARGWAEAFF
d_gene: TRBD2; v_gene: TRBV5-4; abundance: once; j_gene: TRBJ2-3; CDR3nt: TGTGCCAGCAGCTCCCGACTAGCAAGCACAGATACGCAGTATTTT; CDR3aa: CASSSRLASTDTQYF
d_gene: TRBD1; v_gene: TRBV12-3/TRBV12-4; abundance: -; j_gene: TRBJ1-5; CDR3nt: TGTGCCAGCAGTTTGACAGGGGGACAGCCCCAGCATTTT; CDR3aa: CASSLTGGQPQHF
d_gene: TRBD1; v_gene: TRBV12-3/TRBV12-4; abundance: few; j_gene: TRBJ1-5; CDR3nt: TGTGCCAGCAGGGGACAGGTAATCAGGACCCAGCATTTT; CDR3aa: CASRGQVIRTQHF
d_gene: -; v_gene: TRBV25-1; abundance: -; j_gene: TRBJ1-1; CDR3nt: TGTGCCAGCAGCACAGGGAGTAGTAACACTGAAGCTTTCTTT; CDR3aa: CASSTGSSNTEAFF
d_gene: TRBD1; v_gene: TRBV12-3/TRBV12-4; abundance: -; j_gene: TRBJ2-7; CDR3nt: TGTGCCAGCAGTGACAGGGTATCCTACGAGCAGTACTTC; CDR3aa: CASSDRVSYEQYF
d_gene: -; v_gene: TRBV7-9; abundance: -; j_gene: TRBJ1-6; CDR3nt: TGTGCCAGCAGCTTATCCTTTCAGTATTCACCCCTCCACTTT; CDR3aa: CASSLSFQYSPLHF
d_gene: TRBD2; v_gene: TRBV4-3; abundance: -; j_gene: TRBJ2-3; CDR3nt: TGCGCCAGCAGCCAAGGACTAGCGGTAGTGGATACGCAGTATTTT; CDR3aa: CASSQGLAVVDTQYF
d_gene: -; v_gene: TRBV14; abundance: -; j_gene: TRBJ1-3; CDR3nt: TGTGCCAGCAGCCAAGACTGGGGACTGCCTTCTGGAAACACCATATATTTT; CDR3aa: CASSQDWGLPSGNTIYF
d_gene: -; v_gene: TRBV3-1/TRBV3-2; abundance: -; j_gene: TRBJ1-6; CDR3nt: TGTGCCAGCAAGGAGTATAATTCACCCCTCCACTTT; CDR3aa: CASKEYNSPLHF
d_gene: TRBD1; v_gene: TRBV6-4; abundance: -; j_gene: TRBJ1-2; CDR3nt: TGTGCCAGCAGTGCGTCGACAGGGTATGGCTACACCTTC; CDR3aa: CASSASTGYGYTF
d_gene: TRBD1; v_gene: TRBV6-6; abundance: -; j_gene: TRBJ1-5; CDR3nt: TGTGCCAGCAAGACAGGGGGCAATCAGCCCCAGCATTTT; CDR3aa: CASKTGGNQPQHF
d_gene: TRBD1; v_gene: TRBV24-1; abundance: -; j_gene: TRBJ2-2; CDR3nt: TGTGCCACGGGCCAGGGGGCAGGCGGGGAGCTGTTTTTT; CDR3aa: CATGQGAGGELFF
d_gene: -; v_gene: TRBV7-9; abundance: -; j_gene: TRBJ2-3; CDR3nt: TGTGCCAGCAGCTTCGCGCGCGCCGGGAACTACGATACGCAGTATTTT; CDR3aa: CASSFARAGNYDTQYF
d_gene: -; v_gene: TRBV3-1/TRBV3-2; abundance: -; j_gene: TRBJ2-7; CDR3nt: TGTGCCAGCAGCCAAGTACAGGGTAGGAACGAGCAGTACTTC; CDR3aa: CASSQVQGRNEQYF
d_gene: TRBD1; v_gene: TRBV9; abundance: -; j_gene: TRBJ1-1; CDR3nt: TGTGCCAGCAGCGACAAGCGGACAGGGAACACTGAAGCTTTCTTT; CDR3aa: CASSDKRTGNTEAFF
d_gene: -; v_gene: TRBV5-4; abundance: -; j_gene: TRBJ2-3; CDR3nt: TGTGCCAGCAGCGACGCGGGCTCAGATACGCAGTATTTT; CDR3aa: CASSDAGSDTQYF
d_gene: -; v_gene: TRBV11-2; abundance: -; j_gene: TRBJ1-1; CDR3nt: TGTGCCAGCAGCTTAGATCGCCTCAGGGAAGCGAGAGCTTTCTTT; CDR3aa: CASSLDRLREARAFF
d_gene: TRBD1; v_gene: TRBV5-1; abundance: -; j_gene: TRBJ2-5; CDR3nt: TGCGCCAGCGTCCAAAAACCGACAGGGGGCTCTGAGACCCAGTACTTC; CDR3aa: CASVQKPTGGSETQYF
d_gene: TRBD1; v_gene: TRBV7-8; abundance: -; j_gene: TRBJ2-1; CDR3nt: TGTGCCAGCAGCCCACCCGGGACAGGGACTTACAATGAGCAGTTCTTC; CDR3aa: CASSPPGTGTYNEQFF
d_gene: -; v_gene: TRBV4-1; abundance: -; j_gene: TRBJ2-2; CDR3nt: TGCGCCAGCAGCCGGAGCACCGGGGAGCTGTTTTTT; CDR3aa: CASSRSTGELFF
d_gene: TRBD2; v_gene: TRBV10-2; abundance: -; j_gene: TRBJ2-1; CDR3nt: TGCGCCAGCAGTGATACCGCCGGGACTAGCGGATACAATGAGCAGTTCTTC; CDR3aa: CASSDTAGTSGYNEQFF